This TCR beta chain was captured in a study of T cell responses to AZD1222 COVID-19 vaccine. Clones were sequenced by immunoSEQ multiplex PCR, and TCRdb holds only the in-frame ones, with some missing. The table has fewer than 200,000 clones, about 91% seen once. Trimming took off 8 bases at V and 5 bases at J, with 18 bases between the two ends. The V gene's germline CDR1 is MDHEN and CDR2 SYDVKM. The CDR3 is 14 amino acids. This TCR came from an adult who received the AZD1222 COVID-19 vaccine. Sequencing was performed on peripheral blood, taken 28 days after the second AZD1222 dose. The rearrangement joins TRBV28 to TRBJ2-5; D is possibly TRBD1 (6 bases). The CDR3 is CASGTHQGRETQYF. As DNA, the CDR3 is TGTGCCAGCGGAACCCACCAGGGGCGCGAGACCCAGTACTTC.